The rows below give T cell receptor beta chains drawn from one sample of a study of control samples from healthy donors and cancer patients. This table comes from immunoSEQ multiplex PCR, and its TCRdb copy is limited to in-frame clones, with some not included. The sample consists of tens of thousands of clones, 91% of them appearing once. The specimen was PBMCs. The receptors here all came from a man between 45 and 60 years old with lung cancer. Each CDR3 is given with its conserved first and last residue. Fields, in order: D gene, J gene, clone size, V gene, CDR3 protein, CDR3 DNA. A D gene is named only where the DNA matches it firmly. Some rows have no size entry. The others give once, few or many, or a class for an expanded clone.

TRBD1	TRBJ2-5	.	TRBV11-2	CASSSGQGQETQYF	TGTGCCAGCAGCTCGGGACAGGGCCAAGAGACCCAGTACTTC
.	TRBJ1-5	.	TRBV19	CASSPISGVRGYQPQHF	TGTGCCAGTAGCCCCATCAGTGGAGTCAGGGGATACCAGCCCCAGCATTTT
.	TRBJ2-5	.	TRBV6-5	CASSYGPYQETQYF	TGTGCCAGCAGTTACGGGCCGTACCAAGAGACCCAGTACTTC
TRBD1	TRBJ2-2	.	TRBV19	CANLPGQGIGELFF	TGTGCCAACCTTCCGGGACAGGGGATCGGGGAGCTGTTTTTT
TRBD1	TRBJ2-3	.	TRBV18	CASSGDRSSDTQYF	TGTGCCAGCTCAGGGGACAGAAGTTCAGATACGCAGTATTTT
TRBD1	TRBJ2-2	.	TRBV9	CASSEYRGMVSGELFF	TGTGCCAGCAGCGAATACAGGGGGATGGTTAGCGGGGAGCTGTTTTTT
.	TRBJ1-2	.	TRBV18	CASSPTDSYGYTF	TGTGCCAGCTCACCAACGGACAGCTATGGCTACACCTTC
.	TRBJ2-1	.	TRBV7-2	CASTLPSTYNEQFF	TGTGCCAGCACCCTACCGTCGACCTACAATGAGCAGTTCTTC
.	TRBJ1-4	few	TRBV5-1	CASSLGRRDEKLFF	TGCGCCAGCAGCTTGGGGAGGAGAGACGAAAAACTGTTTTTT
.	TRBJ2-7	few	TRBV12-3/TRBV12-4	CASRRGQAYEQYF	TGTGCCAGCAGAAGGGGACAAGCCTACGAGCAGTACTTC
TRBD1	TRBJ1-2	.	TRBV6-2/TRBV6-3	CASSRDSTYGYTF	TGTGCCAGCAGCCGGGACAGCACCTATGGCTACACCTTC
.	TRBJ1-1	.	TRBV3-1/TRBV3-2	CASSSRDRMNTEAFF	TGTGCCAGCAGCTCCCGGGACCGAATGAACACTGAAGCTTTCTTT
TRBD2	TRBJ2-1	once	TRBV7-6	CASSLSTGGAHDEQFF	TGTGCCAGCAGCTTATCGACGGGGGGGGCCCACGATGAGCAGTTCTTC
TRBD1	TRBJ1-2	.	TRBV9	CASSVGTGRNYGYTF	TGTGCCAGCAGCGTAGGGACAGGGAGAAACTATGGCTACACCTTC
TRBD2	TRBJ2-7	.	TRBV6-2/TRBV6-3	CASSYEGRELVYEQYF	TGTGCCAGCAGTTACGAGGGGCGGGAGCTAGTCTACGAGCAGTACTTC
.	TRBJ1-1	.	TRBV7-9	CASSLGRRGPTPNTEAFF	TGTGCCAGCAGCTTAGGACGCCGGGGGCCGACCCCGAACACTGAAGCTTTCTTT
.	TRBJ2-7	.	TRBV20-1	CSASGGRGSYEQYF	TGCAGTGCTAGTGGTGGGCGCGGTTCCTACGAGCAGTACTTC
.	TRBJ1-1	.	TRBV11-2	CASSSDTGVADEAFF	TGTGCCAGCAGCTCTGACACTGGGGTTGCTGATGAAGCTTTCTTT
TRBD1	TRBJ1-1	.	TRBV3-1/TRBV3-2	CASSLAPGQGPYYAEAFF	TGTGCCAGCAGCCTAGCTCCGGGACAGGGTCCCTACTACGCTGAAGCTTTCTTT
.	TRBJ1-2	.	TRBV5-1	CASSLLQGGGYGYTF	TGCGCCAGCAGCTTGCTTCAAGGGGGGGGGTATGGCTACACCTTC
.	TRBJ2-7	.	TRBV12-3/TRBV12-4	CASSAIGSEQYF	TGTGCCAGCAGCGCCATAGGGAGCGAGCAGTACTTC
.	TRBJ1-3	.	TRBV6-2/TRBV6-3	CASSWSYGNTIYF	TGTGCCAGCAGTTGGTCTTATGGAAACACCATATATTTT
TRBD1	TRBJ2-7	.	TRBV7-3	CASSRDQGAWEQYF	TGTGCCAGCAGTCGCGATCAGGGGGCGTGGGAGCAGTACTTC
.	TRBJ1-1	.	TRBV15	CATSRDGTRNTEAFF	TGTGCCACCAGCAGAGATGGTACGAGGAACACTGAAGCTTTCTTT
TRBD2	TRBJ2-3	.	TRBV6-1	CASSDGSGGSGLSTDTQYF	TGTGCCAGCAGTGATGGTAGCGGGGGAAGCGGCCTCTCGACAGATACGCAGTATTTT
.	TRBJ1-2	.	TRBV2	CASSESPGSYGYTF	TGTGCCAGCAGTGAATCTCCGGGGAGCTATGGCTACACCTTC
.	TRBJ2-3	.	TRBV19	CASSPLGRTDTQYF	TGTGCCAGTAGTCCCCTCGGACGCACAGATACGCAGTATTTT
.	TRBJ2-7	.	TRBV4-1	CASSQKATGSVYEQYF	TGCGCCAGCAGCCAAAAGGCTACAGGGTCAGTCTACGAGCAGTACTTC
.	TRBJ1-4	.	TRBV4-1	CASSQVHGEKLFF	TGCGCCAGCAGCCAAGTTCACGGGGAAAAACTGTTTTTT
TRBD1	TRBJ1-1	.	TRBV6-1	CASSETGQGGTEAFF	TGTGCCAGCAGTGAGACAGGACAGGGTGGCACTGAAGCTTTCTTT
TRBD2	TRBJ2-1	.	TRBV5-4	CASSLAAGGLFF	TGTGCCAGCAGCTTGGCGGCGGGGGGACTGTTCTTC
.	TRBJ2-5	.	TRBV10-3	CAISEEGIQETQYF	TGTGCCATCAGTGAGGAGGGGATCCAAGAGACCCAGTACTTC
TRBD2	TRBJ2-4	.	TRBV5-4	CASSLYSGVAKNIQYF	TGTGCCAGCAGCTTGTATAGCGGGGTAGCCAAAAACATTCAGTACTTC
.	TRBJ1-3	once	TRBV5-1	CASSPDGVFGNTIYF	TGCGCCAGCAGCCCGGACGGCGTCTTTGGAAACACCATATATTTT
.	TRBJ2-3	.	TRBV6-5	CASSYGAPTPDTQYF	TGTGCCAGCAGTTACGGGGCCCCCACGCCAGATACGCAGTATTTT
TRBD1	TRBJ2-7	.	TRBV9	CASSVASGGDYEQYF	TGTGCCAGCAGCGTAGCGTCAGGGGGCGATTACGAGCAGTACTTC
TRBD2	TRBJ2-3	.	TRBV12-3/TRBV12-4	CASSSGGADTQYF	TGTGCCAGCAGTTCCGGGGGGGCGGATACGCAGTATTTT
TRBD2	TRBJ2-1	.	TRBV5-1	CASSPTPFGTSGPNEQFF	TGCGCCAGCAGCCCAACCCCTTTTGGGACTAGCGGCCCGAATGAGCAGTTCTTC
.	TRBJ2-7	.	TRBV5-6	CASSTEGGYEQYF	TGTGCCAGCAGCACCGAGGGGGGCTACGAGCAGTACTTC
TRBD1	TRBJ2-7	.	TRBV6-6	CASRQTGVDEQYF	TGTGCCAGCAGACAAACAGGGGTCGACGAGCAGTACTTC
.	TRBJ1-1	.	TRBV6-6	CASSYSLNTEAFF	TGTGCCAGCAGTTACTCTTTGAACACTGAAGCTTTCTTT
.	TRBJ1-3	.	TRBV29-1	CSGGRGARSGNTIYF	TGCAGCGGGGGGCGGGGGGCGAGGTCTGGAAACACCATATATTTT
TRBD2	TRBJ2-5	.	TRBV7-2	CASSSTSGLETQYF	TGTGCCAGCAGCTCAACTAGCGGGCTAGAGACCCAGTACTTC
TRBD1	TRBJ1-4	.	TRBV7-2	CASSLGQVNEKLFF	TGTGCCAGCAGCTTGGGACAGGTTAATGAAAAACTGTTTTTT
.	TRBJ2-3	.	TRBV11-1	CASSLAGSWDTQYF	TGTGCCAGCAGCTTAGCAGGGTCCTGGGATACGCAGTATTTT
.	TRBJ1-4	.	TRBV18	CASSPGNGATNEKLFF	TGTGCCAGCTCACCAGGGAATGGTGCAACTAATGAAAAACTGTTTTTT
.	TRBJ2-3	.	TRBV6-5	CASSGRGTQYF	TGTGCCAGCAGCGGGCGGGGTACGCAGTATTTT
TRBD2	TRBJ2-5	.	TRBV28	CASSTSGGAGETQYF	TGTGCCAGCAGTACTAGCGGGGGGGCTGGGGAGACCCAGTACTTC
.	TRBJ2-3	few	TRBV7-6	CASSLYQQRTDTQYF	TGTGCCAGCAGCTTATACCAGCAGCGCACAGATACGCAGTATTTT
TRBD2	TRBJ2-1	few	TRBV28	CASSFSGEVNEQFF	TGTGCCAGCAGTTTTAGCGGGGAGGTAAATGAGCAGTTCTTC
.	TRBJ2-6	once	TRBV30	CAWKGHGANVLTF	TGTGCCTGGAAGGGACATGGGGCCAACGTCCTGACTTTC